Below, 30 T cell receptor beta chains from the same sample are listed, as sequenced in a study of early T cells in non-severe SARS-CoV-2 infection. TCRdb independently ran MiXCR on the 5' RACE reads; one entry per CDR3 protein. The sample carries roughly 20,000 distinct CDR3 sequences, approximately 5.6% recorded once. Sequenced sample: whole blood. The receptors were sampled from an adult who was a healthcare worker with PCR-confirmed SARS-CoV-2 infection or an uninfected control (not recorded which).

This clonotype turned up a few times. The rearrangement uses TRBV29-1 and TRBJ1-6; 7 bases match TRBD1. With V trimmed by 4 bases and J by 4 bases, 7 bases remained unmatched. The CDR3 runs to 15 residues. Germline CDR1 is SQVTM and CDR2 is ANQGSEA. For the CDR3, the DNA is TGCAGCGTTGCCGTCGGGGACAGATATAATTCACCCCTCCACTTT. Protein product: CSVAVGDRYNSPLHF. The entire variable domain, with the rest obtained from reference TRBV29-1 and TRBJ1-6, is as follows: SAVISQKPSRDICQRGTSLTIQCQVDSQVTMMFWYRQQPGQSLTLIATANQGSEATYESGFVIDKFPISRPNLTFSTLTVSNMSPEDSSIYLCSVAVGDRYNSPLHFGNGTRLTVT.

This clonotype was observed many times. The chain's CDR3 is CASSLGRTNEQYF. The CDR3 bases are TGTGCCAGCAGTCTCGGGAGGACTAACGAGCAGTACTTC. The chain is built from TRBV6-5 and TRBJ2-7; TRBD2 matches 7 bases. V shed 5 bases, J shed 5 bases, and the junction held 6 bases outside the gene matches. CDR1 is MNHEY and CDR2 is SVGAGI in the germline V gene. This CDR3 comprises 13 residues.

Within the sample, this clonotype is medium-sized. The chain couples TRBV18 to TRBJ2-7; TRBD2 aligns across 8 bases. Germline V gene sequence: CDR1 KGHSH, CDR2 LQKENI. CDR3 length: 17 amino acids. Losses at the gene ends were 3 bases for V and 3 bases for J; bases not matched to a gene: 13. Written as DNA, the CDR3 is TGTGCCAGCTCACCGAAAATTAGCGGGACCAGCCTCTACGAGCAGTACTTC. The encoded protein is CASSPKISGTSLYEQYF.

This clonotype was seen many times. The CDR3 sequence is CASTFRGDTEAFF. The DNA of the CDR3 is TGCGCCAGCACATTCAGGGGAGACACTGAAGCTTTCTTT. This chain connects TRBV5-1 to TRBJ1-1; perhaps TRBD1 as D (6 bases). The CDR3 consists of 13 residues. Germline V gene lookup returns CDR1 SGHRS and CDR2 YFSETQ. The V end lost 6 bases, the J end lost 3 bases, and 12 bases lay between the germline ends.

The chain carries TRBV5-1 and TRBJ1-6, with D unclear. Germline CDR1 and CDR2: SGHRS and YFSETQ. The ends were cut back, 5 bases at V and 5 bases at J, with 8 bases in the middle. The CDR3 extends over 13 amino acids. CDR3 in DNA: TGCGCCAGCAGGAGAACCGATAATTCACCCCTCCACTTT. Protein product: CASRRTDNSPLHF.

This clonotype occurred a few times. The chain links TRBV4-2 to TRBJ1-2; D is unclear. The ends were cut back, 4 bases at V and 5 bases at J, with 11 bases in the middle. This CDR3 spans 13 amino acids. Germline CDR1 is LGHNA and CDR2 is YNFKEQ. The CDR3 sequence: CASSPSPGYGYTF. DNA of the CDR3: TGTGCCAGCAGCCCCAGTCCCGGTTATGGCTACACCTTC.

This clonotype has at least ten counts. Here the CDR3 DNA reads TGTGCCAGCTCAACGTACCAAGAGACCCAGTACTTC. Protein sequence: CASSTYQETQYF. V and J are TRBV18 and TRBJ2-5; no firm D call. The CDR3 is 12 amino acids. Trimming removed 5 bases at V and 0 bases at J, with 4 bases between. CDR1 is KGHSH, CDR2 LQKENI, per germline.

This clonotype was seen many times. The chain couples TRBV24-1 to TRBJ2-1; no reliable D call. Germline CDR1 and CDR2: KGHDR and SFDVKD. The CDR3 extends over 17 amino acids. V was shortened by 3 bases and J by 0 bases, with 14 bases between the two germline ends. The CDR3 loop reads CATSDNKDGFSYNEQFF. CDR3 in DNA: TGTGCCACCAGTGATAACAAGGACGGCTTCTCCTACAATGAGCAGTTCTTC.

This clonotype came up many times. The CDR3 protein is CSAIDPTRGNQPQHF. CDR3 sequence (DNA): TGCAGTGCCATTGATCCGACGAGGGGCAATCAGCCCCAGCATTTT. The rearrangement uses TRBV20-1 and TRBJ1-5; D gene uncertain. This CDR3 contains 15 residues. Germline loops: CDR1 DFQATT, CDR2 SNEGSKA (reference sequence). Deletions cut 6 bases from V and 2 bases from J, with 17 bases between.

The table lists this clonotype with many counts. The rearrangement joins TRBV3-1 to TRBJ2-2; D is perhaps TRBD1 or TRBD2 (6 bases each). Germline V CDR1 and CDR2: LGHDT, YNNKEL (reference sequence). The length of the CDR3 is 17 residues. Deletions cut 0 bases from V and 3 bases from J, with 14 bases between. The chain's CDR3 is CASSQDRGEWDTGELFF. The CDR3 nucleotides read TGTGCCAGCAGCCAAGATAGGGGGGAGTGGGACACCGGGGAGCTGTTTTTT.

This clonotype occurred many times. J is TRBJ2-7 and V is TRBV12-2; the table's D call, TRBD2, was not checked against the DNA. TRBV12-2 is termed a pseudogene. This CDR3 is built from 13 residues. The CDR3 region has the DNA TGTGCAAGTCGTTCGGGACTGCACTACGAGCAGTACTTC. This encodes CASRSGLHYEQYF.

This clonotype appeared many times. The chain uses TRBV20-1 and TRBJ2-2; perhaps TRBD1 as D (7 bases). Trimming shortened V by 8 bases and J by 7 bases, and 14 bases separated the two germline ends. CDR3 length: 12 amino acids. Per the germline V gene, CDR1 is DFQATT and CDR2 is SNEGSKA (reference sequence). The CDR3 coding sequence is TGCAGTCTCCCCAGGGGGGACGGGGAGCTGTTTTTT. Translating gives CSLPRGDGELFF.

This clonotype was counted between two and nine times. V usage is TRBV6-4 and J usage is TRBJ2-5; a weak D match, TRBD2 (5 bases). This CDR3 comprises 13 residues. Trimming pared 6 bases from V and 2 bases from J, leaving 10 bases between. Germline V gene lookup returns CDR1 MRHNA and CDR2 SNTAGT. In DNA form, the CDR3 reads TGTGCCAGCAGCAGAGCGGAACAAGAGACCCAGTACTTC. Encoded protein: CASSRAEQETQYF.

This clonotype was detected only once. A read error may explain this, as a much larger clone is one base away. V is TRBV28 and J is TRBJ2-7, with D possibly matching TRBD1 (5 bases). The CDR3 runs 14 residues. Per germline, CDR1 MDHEN and CDR2 SYDVKM. CDR3 region: CTSSLGQQSYEQYF. In DNA form, the CDR3 reads TGTACCAGCAGTTTGGGGCAGCAATCGTACGAGCAGTACTTC.

This clonotype was observed many times. This chain uses TRBV7-9 with TRBJ2-3; either TRBD1 or TRBD2 may supply D (5 bases each). CDR1 and CDR2 (germline): SEHNR, FQNEAQ (reference sequence). This CDR3 has 15 amino acids. Trimming removed 5 bases from V and 3 bases from J, with 15 bases in between. The CDR3 reads CASSPVGTGTDTQYF. The CDR3 DNA follows: TGTGCCAGCAGCCCGGTTGGGACGGGGACAGATACGCAGTATTTT.

This clonotype has at least ten counts. The genes are TRBV28 and TRBJ2-4; D may be TRBD2 (6 bases). The CDR3 extends over 15 amino acids. Germline lookup yields CDR1 MDHEN and CDR2 SYDVKM. With 3 bases removed from V and 1 base from J, the gap between germline ends came to 10 bases. CDR3 residues: CASSLEGFAKNIQYF. Here the CDR3 DNA reads TGTGCCAGCAGTTTGGAGGGGTTCGCCAAAAACATTCAGTACTTC. Full variable domain (missing parts from reference TRBV28 and TRBJ2-4): DVKVTQSSRYLVKRTGEKVFLECVQDMDHENMFWYRQDPGLGLRLIYFSYDVKMKEKGDIPEGYSVSREKKERFSLILESASTNQTSMYLCASSLEGFAKNIQYFGAGTRLSVL.

This clonotype came up many times. V and J are TRBV27 and TRBJ2-3; D is perhaps TRBD2 (5 bases). The CDR3 has 17 residues. Germline V lookup: CDR1 MNHEY, CDR2 SMNVEV (reference sequence). V shed 6 bases and J shed 1 base, with 20 bases lying between them. The CDR3 here is CASSRTNRNSGTDTQYF. Here the CDR3 DNA reads TGTGCCAGCAGCCGGACCAATAGGAATAGCGGCACAGATACGCAGTATTTT.

This clonotype was seen ten or more times. This chain joins TRBV5-1 and TRBJ2-7; no clear D gene. Trimming removed 3 bases at V and 0 bases at J, with 7 bases between. Germline V gene sequence: CDR1 SGHRS, CDR2 YFSETQ. The CDR3 extends over 13 amino acids. CDR3 residues: CASSSLDSYEQYF. CDR3 DNA: TGCGCCAGCAGCTCTTTGGACTCCTACGAGCAGTACTTC. Based on the CDR3 plus reference TRBV5-1 and TRBJ2-7, the full variable domain is KAGVTQTPRYLIKTRGQQVTLSCSPISGHRSVSWYQQTPGQGLQFLFEYFSETQRNKGNFPGRFSGRQFSNSRSEMNVSTLELGDSALYLCASSSLDSYEQYFGPGTRLTVT.

This clonotype was recorded a few times. This rearrangement joins TRBV6-5 to TRBJ1-1, with 8 bases that match TRBD1. Germline assignment: CDR1 MNHEY and CDR2 SVGAGI. The CDR3 contains 14 residues. J was trimmed by 7 bases and V by 6 bases; bases with no gene match: 10. CDR3 coding DNA: TGTGCCAGCAGACAGGGGGACAGGCATGATGAAGCTTTCTTT. Translated: CASRQGDRHDEAFF.

Ten or more counts support this clonotype. The rearrangement joins TRBV3-1 to TRBJ2-7; D not certain. There are 12 residues in the CDR3. Germline assignment: CDR1 LGHDT and CDR2 YNNKEL (reference sequence). Trimming took 5 bases from V and 4 from J, leaving 9 bases between them. As DNA, the CDR3 is TGTGCCAGCAGCAAAACCGAATACGAGCAGTACTTC. Translated: CASSKTEYEQYF.

At least ten counts were recorded for this clonotype. V gene TRBV5-5 combines with J gene TRBJ1-4, with D maybe TRBD1 (5 bases). Per the germline V gene, CDR1 is SGHKS and CDR2 is YYEKEE (reference sequence). V dropped 4 bases and J dropped 0 bases, with 16 bases sitting between them. This CDR3 contains 17 residues. The CDR3 nucleotides read TGTGCCAGCAGCCCAGTCCCGGGACTTGCAACTAATGAAAAACTGTTTTTT. It yields the protein CASSPVPGLATNEKLFF.

This clonotype has a count of ten or more. The chain joins TRBV12-3 or TRBV12-4 to TRBJ2-1; no reliable D call. The germline V and J ends were trimmed by 5 bases and 8 bases, with 7 bases remaining between them. The CDR3 loop spans 11 amino acids. In DNA, the CDR3 is TGTGCCAGCAGTCGAGTGGATGAGCAGTTCTTC. This sequence encodes CASSRVDEQFF.

This clonotype was counted at least ten times. The V call is TRBV30, the J call TRBJ2-7; possible D gene TRBD1, 5 bases. This CDR3 comprises 14 residues. Germline V gene data show CDR1 as GTSNPN and CDR2 as SVGIG (reference sequence). Between the trimmed V and J ends, which lost 1 base and 7 bases, there was a span of 17 bases. The CDR3 DNA reads TGTGCCTGGAGTGAAGCAGGGTTGGCTTGGGAGCAGTACTTC. Translated: CAWSEAGLAWEQYF.

This rearrangement joins TRBV20-1 to TRBJ2-7; 15 positions match TRBD2. Germline CDR1 DFQATT, CDR2 SNEGSKA (reference sequence). The CDR3 sequence is 16 residues long. The V and J ends lost 6 bases and 2 bases, in that order; junction bases with no gene match: 8. Here the CDR3 reads CSAVGLAGGSAYEQYF. As DNA, the CDR3 is TGCAGTGCCGTGGGACTAGCGGGAGGATCTGCCTACGAGCAGTACTTC.

This clonotype was detected ten times or more. This rearrangement joins TRBV4-1 to TRBJ1-1, with a possible D match to TRBD1 (5 bases). With 3 bases removed from V and 5 bases from J, the gap between germline ends came to 13 bases. Looked up from germline, CDR1 is MGHRA and CDR2 is YSYEKL. This CDR3 comprises 14 residues. The CDR3 DNA is TGCGCCAGCAGCCACGGCGCGGGGGTGACTGAAGCTTTCTTT. Translated, it gives CASSHGAGVTEAFF.

This clonotype was seen repeatedly, ten times or more. The genes are TRBV5-7 and TRBJ1-2, with D unclear. TRBV5-7 is placed among ORFs of uncertain function. This CDR3 spans 15 amino acids. V was shortened by 4 bases and J by 6 bases, with 19 bases between the two germline ends. The CDR3, as DNA: TGTGCCAGCAGCCATCGGACGGTTAACATAAATGGCTACACCTTC. Encoded protein: CASSHRTVNINGYTF.

This clonotype has ten or more counts. The chain uses TRBV27 and TRBJ2-7, with D perhaps TRBD1 (6 bases). Germline V lookup: CDR1 MNHEY, CDR2 SMNVEV (reference sequence). The CDR3 length is 15 residues. Trimming left V 2 bases short and J 0 bases short, with 11 bases between. CDR3 protein: CASSLAGQSSYEQYF. CDR3 coding DNA: TGTGCCAGCAGTTTAGCCGGACAGAGCTCCTACGAGCAGTACTTC.

This clonotype was seen repeatedly, ten times or more. The chain uses TRBV7-9 and TRBJ2-5; D gene unclear. Trimming stripped 2 bases from V and 5 bases from J, with 9 bases between. This CDR3 contains 13 residues. Germline V gene lookup returns CDR1 SEHNR and CDR2 FQNEAQ (reference sequence). The CDR3: CASSLTATETQYF. DNA of the CDR3: TGTGCCAGCAGCTTAACAGCCACCGAGACCCAGTACTTC.

In its sample, this clonotype ranks as medium-sized. The rearrangement uses TRBV20-1 and TRBJ1-1, with TRBD1 identical over 8 bases. The CDR3 is 18 residues long. Trimming took 1 base from V and 3 from J; bases not matched to a gene: 16. CDR1 and CDR2 from the germline V gene are DFQATT and SNEGSKA (reference sequence). The CDR3 DNA is TGCAGTGCTAGAGGCCAAACTCCCCAGGGGGCGATGGACACTGAAGCTTTCTTT. Encoded protein: CSARGQTPQGAMDTEAFF.

The chain employs TRBV14 and TRBJ2-1, with D tentatively TRBD2 (6 bases). Germline V gives CDR1 SGHDN, CDR2 FVKESK. The CDR3 covers 15 residues. V lost 1 base and J 5 bases, leaving 12 bases between the germline ends. This CDR3 reads CASSQGLVGDNEQFF. The CDR3 DNA follows: TGTGCCAGCAGCCAAGGACTAGTTGGCGACAATGAGCAGTTCTTC.